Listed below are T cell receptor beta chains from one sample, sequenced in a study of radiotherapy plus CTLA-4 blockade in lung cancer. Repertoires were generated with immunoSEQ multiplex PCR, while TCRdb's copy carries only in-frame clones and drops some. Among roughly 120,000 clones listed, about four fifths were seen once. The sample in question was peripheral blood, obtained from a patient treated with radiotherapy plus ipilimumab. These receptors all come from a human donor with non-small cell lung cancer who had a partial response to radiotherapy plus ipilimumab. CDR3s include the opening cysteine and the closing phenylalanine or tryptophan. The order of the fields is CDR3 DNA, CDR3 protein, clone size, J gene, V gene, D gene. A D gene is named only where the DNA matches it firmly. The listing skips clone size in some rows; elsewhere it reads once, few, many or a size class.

TGTGCCACCAGCCCCCCCCCAGAGCGTCAGCCCCAGCATTTT,CATSPPPERQPQHF,-,TRBJ1-5,TRBV15,-
TGTGCTAGTGGTTTGGGACAGGGGCAGTTCTTC,CASGLGQGQFF,-,TRBJ2-1,TRBV12-5,TRBD1
TGTGCCAGCAGTCCCGTGGGACTAGCGGGGACCCCCTACAATGAGCAGTTCTTC,CASSPVGLAGTPYNEQFF,-,TRBJ2-1,TRBV4-2,TRBD2
TGTGCCAGCAGGGCAGGGGGGAATTCACCCCTCCACTTT,CASRAGGNSPLHF,-,TRBJ1-6,TRBV25-1,TRBD1
TGTGCCAGCTCGGGGACAGGGGTAAGGGGAAACTATGGCTACACCTTC,CASSGTGVRGNYGYTF,-,TRBJ1-2,TRBV13,TRBD1
TGTGCCAGCAGCTTCTTCACAGGAAAGAACACCGGGGAGCTGTTTTTT,CASSFFTGKNTGELFF,-,TRBJ2-2,TRBV28,-
TGTGCCAGCAGGGGCGGGGGCATCACTGAAGCTTTCTTT,CASRGGGITEAFF,-,TRBJ1-1,TRBV6-1,-
TGCAGTGTTAAGGGGGCAATTGAAGCTTTCTTT,CSVKGAIEAFF,-,TRBJ1-1,TRBV20-1,TRBD1
TGTGCCACCAGCATGAAGGGGGAATCGGATCAGCCCCAGCATTTT,CATSMKGESDQPQHF,-,TRBJ1-5,TRBV15,-
TGTGCCAGCAGCTCCCGACTAGCGGGAGTGCGCTACGAGCAGTACTTC,CASSSRLAGVRYEQYF,-,TRBJ2-7,TRBV9,TRBD2
TGTGCCAGCAGCTTAGATCTCTCAGGGGTATATGGCTACACCTTC,CASSLDLSGVYGYTF,-,TRBJ1-2,TRBV7-9,-
TGTGCCAGCAGCTTAGGGCAGGGCCATGCTTTCTTT,CASSLGQGHAFF,-,TRBJ1-1,TRBV5-6,-
TGTGCCAGCAGCTCAGGGTCGGCGAGCTCCTACGAGCAGTACTTC,CASSSGSASSYEQYF,-,TRBJ2-7,TRBV7-9,-
TGTGCCATCAGTGGGCTAGCGGGAGTGGCAGATACGCAGTATTTT,CAISGLAGVADTQYF,few,TRBJ2-3,TRBV10-3,TRBD2
TGCAGCGGTCGACTAGTCAATGAGCAGTTCTTC,CSGRLVNEQFF,-,TRBJ2-1,TRBV29-1,-
TGTGCCAGCAGTTTTTCACAGGGGGCCTATGGCTACACCTTC,CASSFSQGAYGYTF,-,TRBJ1-2,TRBV28,TRBD1
TGTGCCAGCAGTCTTAGACCCGGGTCGCTCTACGAGCAGTACTTC,CASSLRPGSLYEQYF,-,TRBJ2-7,TRBV28,-
TGTGCCAGTAGTACGGCGGGGAGCGAGGCATACAATGAGCAGTTCTTC,CASSTAGSEAYNEQFF,-,TRBJ2-1,TRBV19,-
TGTGCCAGCAAGGGACAGGGCTCCGAGCAGTACTTC,CASKGQGSEQYF,-,TRBJ2-7,TRBV6-1,TRBD1
TGCGCCAGCAGCTTGGCAGGGCCTAGCACAGATACGCAGTATTTT,CASSLAGPSTDTQYF,-,TRBJ2-3,TRBV5-1,-
TGTGCCAGTAGTATAGTTGGTAGCGGGAGGGCCGCTAGCACAGATACGCAGTATTTT,CASSIVGSGRAASTDTQYF,-,TRBJ2-3,TRBV19,TRBD2
TGCGCCAGCAGCTCCCGGGACAGCCCCGGCAGTGGAAACACCATATATTTT,CASSSRDSPGSGNTIYF,-,TRBJ1-3,TRBV5-1,TRBD1
TGCGCCAGCAGTCCGGGTCTAGTGCTTCAGGACAGGAATGGCTACACCTTC,CASSPGLVLQDRNGYTF,-,TRBJ1-2,TRBV5-1,TRBD1
TGTGCCAGCAGTGAAGAAGGGGTTGCTAATGAAAAACTGTTTTTT,CASSEEGVANEKLFF,-,TRBJ1-4,TRBV2,-
TGTGCCAGCAGCTTAAATGTTTTGGGAGTTGCTAAGAACACTGAAGCTTTCTTT,CASSLNVLGVAKNTEAFF,-,TRBJ1-1,TRBV7-2,-
TGTGCTAGTGGCTCGGACGGACTAGGAGCTTTCTTT,CASGSDGLGAFF,once,TRBJ1-1,TRBV12-5,-
TGTGCCAGCAGCTGGGGCGGGGAGTACGAGCAGTACTTC,CASSWGGEYEQYF,-,TRBJ2-7,TRBV5-6,-
TGTGCCAGCAGATCACCAGGGTACACCGGGGAGCTGTTTTTT,CASRSPGYTGELFF,-,TRBJ2-2,TRBV5-8,-
TGTGCCAGCAGCCTCCTTAGCGGGAGTGGACGGGAGACCCAGTACTTC,CASSLLSGSGRETQYF,-,TRBJ2-5,TRBV5-5,TRBD2
TGCGCCAGCAGCGATGGTGGGGCCATGAACACTGAAGCTTTCTTT,CASSDGGAMNTEAFF,-,TRBJ1-1,TRBV5-1,-
TGTGCCATTAAACAGGGTAATTCCAATCAGCCCCAGCATTTT,CAIKQGNSNQPQHF,few,TRBJ1-5,TRBV10-3,-
TGTGCCAGCAGCTTGGTGCAGGGGAATTCACCCCTCCACTTT,CASSLVQGNSPLHF,-,TRBJ1-6,TRBV5-4,-
TGTGCCAGCAGTGAATATACTAGCGGTGCTTACAATGAGCAGTTCTTC,CASSEYTSGAYNEQFF,-,TRBJ2-1,TRBV25-1,TRBD2
TGTGCCAGCAGCCAAGATGCAGACTCCCGGAGGGAGCAGTTCTTC,CASSQDADSRREQFF,-,TRBJ2-1,TRBV4-2,-
TGTGCCAGCAGCCGGGGTCCGACCTTAACGTGGCCCCAGCATTTT,CASSRGPTLTWPQHF,-,TRBJ1-5,TRBV28,-
TGTGCCAGCAGTTATCCGCTACGGGGACAAGAGACCCAGTACTTC,CASSYPLRGQETQYF,-,TRBJ2-5,TRBV6-9,-
TGTGCCAGCAGCCCATTAGGGGCCGGTGAGCAGTTCTTC,CASSPLGAGEQFF,-,TRBJ2-1,TRBV6-6,-
TGCGCCAGCAGCCAACTGACCGGGACTAATGAAAAACTGTTTTTT,CASSQLTGTNEKLFF,-,TRBJ1-4,TRBV4-1,-
TGTGCCAGCAGCTTCGGACAGACCTACGAGCAGTACTTC,CASSFGQTYEQYF,-,TRBJ2-7,TRBV11-1,-
TGCGCCAGCAGCCATCCCGGACAGGGCTTCACTGAAGCTTTCTTT,CASSHPGQGFTEAFF,-,TRBJ1-1,TRBV4-1,TRBD1
TGTGCCAGCAGTTCCCAGGGGCTCGACACCGGGGAGCTGTTTTTT,CASSSQGLDTGELFF,-,TRBJ2-2,TRBV6-1,-
TGTGCCAGCAGTCCTGCTCTCCGGACACTGACACGCAATCAGCCCCAGCATTTT,CASSPALRTLTRNQPQHF,-,TRBJ1-5,TRBV27,-
TGTGCCAGCAGCTTGGTCGGGGTATCAGGAAACACCATATATTTT,CASSLVGVSGNTIYF,-,TRBJ1-3,TRBV5-5,-
TGTGCCAGCAGTTTAAGGGGACTAGCGGTTCGCCGGGAGACCCAGTACTTC,CASSLRGLAVRRETQYF,once,TRBJ2-5,TRBV27,TRBD2
TGTGCCTGGAGTGTGGGTACAGGGCTAAGCTCTGGAAACACCATATATTTT,CAWSVGTGLSSGNTIYF,-,TRBJ1-3,TRBV30,-
TGTGCCAGCAGCCTAGCGGGAGGGGCCACAGATACGCAGTATTTT,CASSLAGGATDTQYF,-,TRBJ2-3,TRBV5-4,TRBD2
TGTGCCATCAGTGAAAGAGGAGGGGGCTCCCAACATTTT,CAISERGGGSQHF,-,TRBJ1-5,TRBV10-3,TRBD1
TGTGCCAGCAGTGAATTCGACAGGGTTTCGGGTGGCTACACCTTC,CASSEFDRVSGGYTF,-,TRBJ1-2,TRBV2,TRBD1
TGTGCCAGCTTAGGTGGGGTAGCGGGAGGCCTCGCTAGCACAGATACGCAGTATTTT,CASLGGVAGGLASTDTQYF,-,TRBJ2-3,TRBV2,TRBD2
TGTGCCAGCAGCTTCAGGGTAAACCCTGGAAACACCATATATTTT,CASSFRVNPGNTIYF,-,TRBJ1-3,TRBV7-2,-
TGTGCCAGCAGCCCGACAGGGTACACTGAAGCTTTCTTT,CASSPTGYTEAFF,once,TRBJ1-1,TRBV6-1,TRBD1
TGTGCCAGCACTCTAGGGGGGACTAGCGGCTCCTACGAGCAGTACTTC,CASTLGGTSGSYEQYF,-,TRBJ2-7,TRBV28,TRBD2
TGTGCCACCAGCAGTCATCTGGCAGGGGAGCTGTTTTTT,CATSSHLAGELFF,-,TRBJ2-2,TRBV15,-
TGTGCCAGCAGCTTAGATGGACAGGGGGGTGCCGGGGAGCTGTTTTTT,CASSLDGQGGAGELFF,-,TRBJ2-2,TRBV7-2,TRBD1
TGTGCCAGCAGCGTAGAGCTAGCGGGAGCCGGGGAGCTGTTTTTT,CASSVELAGAGELFF,-,TRBJ2-2,TRBV9,TRBD2
TGTGCCAGTAGCCGACAGGCCTGGAACTCTGGAAACACCATATATTTT,CASSRQAWNSGNTIYF,once,TRBJ1-3,TRBV19,-
TGTGCCAGCAGCTTGGAATTTGGGGGGATTGGGGAGACCCAGTACTTC,CASSLEFGGIGETQYF,-,TRBJ2-5,TRBV5-4,-
TGTGCCAGCAGCTTCGCTCGTCCGGGAGAGACCCAGTACTTC,CASSFARPGETQYF,few,TRBJ2-5,TRBV28,-
TGTGCCAGCAACAGACAGGGGGCGATCACCGGGGAGCTGTTTTTT,CASNRQGAITGELFF,-,TRBJ2-2,TRBV7-2,TRBD1